This T cell receptor (beta chain) derives from a study of T cells in Graves' hyperthyroidism and ophthalmopathy. Study-level points and caveats: Also found in blood were most expanded thyroid clonotypes above 0.001.

Amplified TCR beta CDR3 regions derived from RNA transcripts. The primer set for the first-round RT-PCR of the TCR CDR3 was HTBI. TCRdb re-analysed the multiplex PCR reads in MiXCR, keeping a single row per CDR3 protein. The table has more than 500,000 distinct CDR3 sequences, about 15% seen once. Lactation, pregnancy, other autoimmune disease or uncontrolled infection excluded patients. The table lists this clonotype with many counts. Its target is not known. With 7 bases clipped from V and 3 bases from J, the junction kept 2 bases outside the gene matches. The V gene's germline CDR1 is ENHRY and CDR2 SYGVKD. CDR3 length equals 13 residues.

V gene TRBV10-3 combines with J gene TRBJ2-2, with 7 bases identical to TRBD1. Sequences were obtained from blood. The receptor was derived from a woman aged 25 to 39 with Graves' ophthalmopathy. CDR3 sequence reads: CAITGTDTGELFF. In DNA form, the CDR3 reads TGTGCCATCACTGGGACAGACACCGGGGAGCTGTTTTTT.